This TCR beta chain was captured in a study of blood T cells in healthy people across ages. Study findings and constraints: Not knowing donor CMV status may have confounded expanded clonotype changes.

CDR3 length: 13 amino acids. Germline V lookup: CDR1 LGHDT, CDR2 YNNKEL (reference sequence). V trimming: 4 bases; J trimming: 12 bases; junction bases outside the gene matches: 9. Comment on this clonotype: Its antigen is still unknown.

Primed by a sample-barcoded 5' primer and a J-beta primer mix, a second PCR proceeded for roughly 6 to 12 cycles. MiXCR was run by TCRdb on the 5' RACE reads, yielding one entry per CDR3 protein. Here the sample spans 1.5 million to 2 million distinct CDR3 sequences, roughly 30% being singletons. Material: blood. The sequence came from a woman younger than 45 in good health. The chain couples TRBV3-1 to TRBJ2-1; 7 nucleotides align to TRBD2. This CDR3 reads CASSRRGGSGQFF. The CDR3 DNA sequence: TGTGCCAGCAGCCGCCGGGGAGGGAGTGGGCAGTTCTTC.